This T cell receptor (beta chain) comes out of a study of response to subunit inactivated influenza vaccine. Study-wide results and limits: Authors proposed each seasonal influenza vaccination draws in few new T cells.

TCRdb processed the RT-PCR reads anew with MiXCR; each CDR3 protein has one entry. The table has some 640,000 distinct CDR3 sequences, over 11% seen once. There are a few counts of this clonotype. As yet, its antigen is unknown. The CDR3 length is 14 residues. Trimming removed 0 bases from V and 8 bases from J, with 12 bases in between. Germline CDR1 and CDR2: SGHRS and YFSETQ. The chain uses TRBV5-1 and TRBJ2-1; no firm D call. The sample was PBMCs from blood, taken approximately 15 days before vaccination. The TCR comes from a man aged 45-65 years who received an inactivated influenza vaccine. The CDR3 bases are TGCGCCAGCAGCTTGGAAAGGGTGGCGCATGAGCAGTTCTTC. This encodes CASSLERVAHEQFF.